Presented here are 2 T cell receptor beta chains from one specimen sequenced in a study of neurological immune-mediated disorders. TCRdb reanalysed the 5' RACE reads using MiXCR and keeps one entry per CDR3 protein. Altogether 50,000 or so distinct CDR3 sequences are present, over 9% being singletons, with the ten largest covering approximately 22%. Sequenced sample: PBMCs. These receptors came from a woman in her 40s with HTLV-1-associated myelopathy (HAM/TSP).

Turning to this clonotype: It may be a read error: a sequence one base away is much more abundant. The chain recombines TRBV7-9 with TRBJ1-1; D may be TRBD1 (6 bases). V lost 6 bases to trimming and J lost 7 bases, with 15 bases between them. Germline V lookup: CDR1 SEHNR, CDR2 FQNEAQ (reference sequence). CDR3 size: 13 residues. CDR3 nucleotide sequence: TGTGCCAGCAGTCCCGACAGGTACCATGAAGCTTTCTTT. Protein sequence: CASSPDRYHEAFF.

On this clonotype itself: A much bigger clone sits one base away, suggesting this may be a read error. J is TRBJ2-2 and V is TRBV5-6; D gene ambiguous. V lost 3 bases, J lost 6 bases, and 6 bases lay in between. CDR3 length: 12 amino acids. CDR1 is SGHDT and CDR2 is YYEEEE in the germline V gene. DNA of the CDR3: TGTGCCAGCAGCTCTATCGCCGGGGAGCTGTTTTTT. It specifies CASSSIAGELFF.